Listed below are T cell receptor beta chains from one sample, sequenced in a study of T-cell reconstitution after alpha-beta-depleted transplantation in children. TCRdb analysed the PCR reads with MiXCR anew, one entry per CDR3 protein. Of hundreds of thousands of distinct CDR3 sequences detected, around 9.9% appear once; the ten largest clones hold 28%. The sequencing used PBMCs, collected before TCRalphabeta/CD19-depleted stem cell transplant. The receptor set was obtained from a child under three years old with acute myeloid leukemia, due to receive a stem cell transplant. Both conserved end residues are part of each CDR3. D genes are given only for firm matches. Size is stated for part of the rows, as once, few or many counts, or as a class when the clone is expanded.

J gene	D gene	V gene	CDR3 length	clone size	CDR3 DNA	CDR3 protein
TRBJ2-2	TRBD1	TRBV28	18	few	TGTGCCAGCAGCGACTTTCTCTTCGGGACAGGAAACACCGGGGAGCTGTTTTTT	CASSDFLFGTGNTGELFF
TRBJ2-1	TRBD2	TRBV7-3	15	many	TGTGCCAGCAGCTCCGGGGGGGGGCTCTACAATGAGCAGTTCTTC	CASSSGGGLYNEQFF
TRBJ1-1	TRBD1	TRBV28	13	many	TGTGCCAGCAGTTCGGACAGGGACACTGAAGCTTTCTTT	CASSSDRDTEAFF
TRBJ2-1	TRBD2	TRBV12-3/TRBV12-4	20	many	TGTGCCAGCATTTTAAGGGGCCAGGGAGGGACTAGCGGGAGAGTCTATGAGCAGTTCTTC	CASILRGQGGTSGRVYEQFF
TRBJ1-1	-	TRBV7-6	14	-	TGTGCCAGCAGCTTAAAGCTGTCAGGCACTGAAGCTTTCTTT	CASSLKLSGTEAFF
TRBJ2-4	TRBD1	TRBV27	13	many	TGTGCCAGCAGCCGGGACAGGCGGAACATTCAGTACTTC	CASSRDRRNIQYF
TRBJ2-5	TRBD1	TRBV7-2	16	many	TGTGCCAGCAGCTTAGCGCTGACAGGGGGCGGCGAGACCCAGTACTTC	CASSLALTGGGETQYF
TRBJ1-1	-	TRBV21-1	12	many	TGTGCCAGCAGCAAAAAGAACACTGAAGCTTTCTTT	CASSKKNTEAFF
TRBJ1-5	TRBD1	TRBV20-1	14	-	TGCAGTGCTAGAGCAGGGGGCCTCAATCAGCCCCAGCATTTT	CSARAGGLNQPQHF
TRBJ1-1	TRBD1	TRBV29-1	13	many	TGCAGCGGTCCGGGACAGATGAACACTGAAGCTTTCTTT	CSGPGQMNTEAFF
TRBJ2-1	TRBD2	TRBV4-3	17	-	TGCGCCAGCAGCCTTCTTAGCGGGAGCGGCTCCTACAATGAGCAGTTCTTC	CASSLLSGSGSYNEQFF
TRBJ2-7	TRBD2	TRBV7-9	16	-	TGTGCCAGCAGCCCAATTGGGACTAGCGGGAGCTTCGAGCAGTACTTC	CASSPIGTSGSFEQYF
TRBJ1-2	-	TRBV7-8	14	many	TGTGCCAGCAGCTCGGGACTTCCGAGCTATGGCTACACCTTC	CASSSGLPSYGYTF
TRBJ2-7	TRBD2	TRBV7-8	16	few	TGTGCCAGCAGCCCCCTAGCGGAGGCTCTTTCCTACGAGCAGTACTTC	CASSPLAEALSYEQYF
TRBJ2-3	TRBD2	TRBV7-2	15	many	TGTGCCAGCAGCTTAAGTAGTAGCGGGAGAGATACGCAGTATTTT	CASSLSSSGRDTQYF
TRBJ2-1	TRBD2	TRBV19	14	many	TGTGCCAGTAGTAGGCCTAGCGGGAGCTATGAGCAGTTCTTC	CASSRPSGSYEQFF
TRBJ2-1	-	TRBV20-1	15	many	TGCAGTGCCCAGCCCGGGCTAGCTGGTACCATTGAGCAGTTCTTC	CSAQPGLAGTIEQFF
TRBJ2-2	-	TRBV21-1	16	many	TGTGCCAGTGCCCCCGGGGCGGAGTGGAACACCGGGGAGCTGTTTTTT	CASAPGAEWNTGELFF
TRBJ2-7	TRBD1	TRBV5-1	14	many	TGCGCCAGCAGCTTCGACAGGGCTGGGGACGAGCAGTACTTC	CASSFDRAGDEQYF
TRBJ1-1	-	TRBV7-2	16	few	TGTGCCAGCAGGCCCCGCGGAGGTCAGATGAACACTGAAGCTTTCTTT	CASRPRGGQMNTEAFF
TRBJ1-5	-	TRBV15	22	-	TGTGCCACCAGCAAATCCGGGACGATCTTATTTATTATAAGGGCTGTTTATCAGCCCCAGCATTTT	CATSKSGTILFIIRAVYQPQHF
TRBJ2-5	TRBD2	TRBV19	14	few	TGTGCCAGTAGTATAACTAGCGGGAGAGAGACCCAGTACTTC	CASSITSGRETQYF
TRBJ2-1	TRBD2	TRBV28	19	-	TGTGCCAGCAGTTCATACCCAACCTTTTTGCGGGGGGGCGTCGATGAGCAGTTCTTC	CASSSYPTFLRGGVDEQFF
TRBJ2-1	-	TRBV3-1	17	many	TGTGCCAGCAGCCAATTAACGACAGGATCTCAGACGGATGAGCAGTTCTTC	CASSQLTTGSQTDEQFF
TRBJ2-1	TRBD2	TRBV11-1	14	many	TGTGCCAGCAGCGTGCTAGCGGGAGGCAATGAGCAGTTCTTC	CASSVLAGGNEQFF
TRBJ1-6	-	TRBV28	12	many	TGTGCCAGCAGTGTCGGTCGATCACCCCTCCACTTT	CASSVGRSPLHF
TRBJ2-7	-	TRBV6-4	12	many	TGTGCCAGCAGCAAACACTCCTACGAGCAGTACTTC	CASSKHSYEQYF